This TCR beta chain was sequenced for a study of beta chain features in type 1 diabetes (dated 2018 in TCRdb). For the wider study: Mean age, gender distribution, total cell number and subset yield were not different between patients and healthy donors. A total of roughly 98,000,000 sorted cells were examined across all samples, and a strong correlation was observed between cell number per subset and RNA yield. In the study, TCRB repertoires of sorted circulating CD4+ T cell subsets from recently diagnosed type 1 diabetes patients were compared with those of matched healthy donors. Regulatory and stem cell-like memory subsets were isolated from only 8 patients and about eight healthy donors, whereas naive and central memory subsets came from all 28 donors. On the study overall, not on this receptor specifically: Patients with type 1 diabetes made fewer insertions and deleted more nucleotides at VDJ recombination sites, implying thymic rearrangement abnormalities. Shorter templates might be favored by PCR, yet because patient and control samples were amplified and corrected together, any such skew would affect both groups equally. Only small numbers of individuals were included in the HLA sub-analyses, which left unresolved whether HLA type had any influence on TCRB rearrangement. Naive, central memory and regulatory TCRB repertoires appeared to be more similar among patients than among healthy donors. Because cDNA was sequenced instead of genomic DNA, highly expressing activated cells could be over-represented, though the groups showed no difference in activation or CD3 levels. In all four CD4+ subsets, TCRB CDR3 length was moderately but significantly shorter in type 1 diabetes patients.

The High Capacity cDNA Reverse Transcription Kit was used to reverse transcribe all of the isolated RNA, meaning that expressed TCRB transcripts were what got sequenced. Naive, central memory and regulatory T cell samples underwent deep immunoSEQ sequencing, averaging around 3.9 million total reads per sample. After sorted cells were lysed in RLT buffer, RNA was extracted with DNase-treated RNeasy Micro or Mini kits, with the choice depending on cell number. To prevent cross-contamination, every cell subset was processed on its own, while patient and healthy donor samples were processed together. TCRB sequences were amplified from cDNA with the immunoSEQ multiplex PCR, producing 87-bp fragments spanning the CDR3 region. Sequencing of the amplicons was performed on the Illumina HiSeq platform. Regarding the original processing steps: PCR bias was corrected computationally using synthetic template baselines, and reads within Hamming distance 2 were collapsed, with unmergeable singletons discarded. Reads were aligned against IMGT to assign V, D and J genes, CDR3 length and insertions or deletions at six rearrangement sites. Within each subset, clonotype counts were normalized to the number of sorted cells before true diversity and Gini coefficients were calculated with the tcR R package. The overlap coefficient, calculated on TCRB nucleotide sequences, was used to measure repertoire sharing. The source is immuneACCESS, and TCRdb retained only in-frame sequences with V and J called. Part of the clones is not carried over; for the studies checked, unresolved V genes explain less than half of this, and the remainder is unexplained. The D gene and trimming were derived from the DNA, and the V and J assignments and clone size from that table. The sample table contains over 150,000 clones; only one count was recorded for under 9.5% of them. Together, the top ten hold around 0.65% of the sample.

The CDR3 spans 12 residues, from the cysteine through the phenylalanine. Only the CDR3 portion is preserved as DNA: 36 bases, with reading frame beginning at the first base. Per the germline V gene, SGHTA is the CDR1 and FQGTGA is the CDR2. V is shortened by 5 bases, J by 7 bases, and the region joining them spans 10 bases. This clone was detected a few times. What this receptor recognizes is not known. No base qualities exist here, and no much larger clone lies one base off it. Each donor gave one peripheral blood draw, around 0.12 L on average, collected into heparinised tubes. A BD FACSAria II and a panel including CD45RO, CCR7, CD25, CD127, CD95 and CD27 were used to sort naive, central memory, regulatory and stem cell-like memory CD4+ T cells. Purity was above 95% for every sorted population. PBMCs were isolated immediately by Lymphoprep density gradient centrifugation and stained directly without culture. So that batch effects would be minimized, each experiment stained and sorted samples in pairs, pairing one healthy donor with one patient.

The chain uses TRBV7-3 and TRBJ2-3, with the D gene call left open. Sequenced sample: central memory CD4+ T cells from blood. The clonotype was recovered from a man younger than 35 in good health. DNA sequence: TGTGCCAGCAGCCCCGGGTCGTATACGCAGTATTTT. This encodes CASSPGSYTQYF. With the portions outside the CDR3 filled from the reference TRBV7-3 and TRBJ2-3 genes, the complete variable region becomes GAGVSQTPSNKVTEKGKYVELRCDPISGHTALYWYRQSLGQGPEFLIYFQGTGAADDSGLPNDRFFAVRPEGSVSTLKIQRTERGDSAVYLCASSPGSYTQYFGPGTRLTVL.